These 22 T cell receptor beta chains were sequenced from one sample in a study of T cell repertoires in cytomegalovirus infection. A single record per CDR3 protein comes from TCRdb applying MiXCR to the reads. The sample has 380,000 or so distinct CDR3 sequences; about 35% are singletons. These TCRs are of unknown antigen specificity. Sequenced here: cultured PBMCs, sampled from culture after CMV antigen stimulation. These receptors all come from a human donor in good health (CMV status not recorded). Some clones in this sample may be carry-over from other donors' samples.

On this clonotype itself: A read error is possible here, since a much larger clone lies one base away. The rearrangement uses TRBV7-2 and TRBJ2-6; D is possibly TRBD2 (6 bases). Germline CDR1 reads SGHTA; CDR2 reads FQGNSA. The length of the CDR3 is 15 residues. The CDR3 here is CDGGHSPSGANVLTF. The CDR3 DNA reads TGTGACGGAGGGCATAGTCCGTCTGGGGCCAACGTCCTGACTTTC.

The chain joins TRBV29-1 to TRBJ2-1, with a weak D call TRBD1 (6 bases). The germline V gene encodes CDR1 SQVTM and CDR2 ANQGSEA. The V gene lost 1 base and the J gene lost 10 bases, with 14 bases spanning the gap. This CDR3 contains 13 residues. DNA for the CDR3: TGCAGCGTTGAAGTTAGGGGGTTGTGGGAGCAGTTCTTC. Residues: CSVEVRGLWEQFF.

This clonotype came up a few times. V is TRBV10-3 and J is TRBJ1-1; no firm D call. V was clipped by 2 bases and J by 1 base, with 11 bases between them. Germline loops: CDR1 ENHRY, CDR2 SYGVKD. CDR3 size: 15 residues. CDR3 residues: CAISEGKFGNTEAFF. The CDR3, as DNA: TGTGCCATCAGTGAGGGGAAATTCGGGAACACTGAAGCTTTCTTT.

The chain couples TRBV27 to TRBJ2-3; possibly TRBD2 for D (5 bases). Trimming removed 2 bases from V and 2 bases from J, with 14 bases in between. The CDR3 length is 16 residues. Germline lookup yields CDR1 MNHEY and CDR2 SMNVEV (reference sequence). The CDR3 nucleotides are TGTGCCAGCAGTTTAAACCGTGCGGGCAACACAGATACGCAGTATTTT. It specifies CASSLNRAGNTDTQYF.

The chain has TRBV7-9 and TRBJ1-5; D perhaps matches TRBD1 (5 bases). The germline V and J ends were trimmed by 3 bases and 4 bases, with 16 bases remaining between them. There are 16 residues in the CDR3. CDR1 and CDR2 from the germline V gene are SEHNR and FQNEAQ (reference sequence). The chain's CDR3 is CASSFSLTEGNQPQHF. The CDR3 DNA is TGTGCCAGCAGCTTCAGTTTAACCGAGGGGAATCAGCCCCAGCATTTT.

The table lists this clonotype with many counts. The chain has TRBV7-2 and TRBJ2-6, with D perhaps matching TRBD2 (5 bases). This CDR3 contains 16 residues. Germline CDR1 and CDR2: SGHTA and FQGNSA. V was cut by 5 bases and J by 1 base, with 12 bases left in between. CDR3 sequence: CASSAFIASGANVLTF. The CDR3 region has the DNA TGTGCCAGCAGCGCATTTATAGCGTCTGGGGCCAACGTCCTGACTTTC.

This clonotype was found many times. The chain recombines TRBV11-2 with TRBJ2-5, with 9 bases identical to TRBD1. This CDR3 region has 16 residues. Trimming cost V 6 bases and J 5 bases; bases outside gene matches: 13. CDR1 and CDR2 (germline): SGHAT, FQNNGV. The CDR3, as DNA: TGTGCCAGCAGTACCGGGACAGGGCGGGAGTGGGAGACCCAGTACTTC. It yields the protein CASSTGTGREWETQYF.

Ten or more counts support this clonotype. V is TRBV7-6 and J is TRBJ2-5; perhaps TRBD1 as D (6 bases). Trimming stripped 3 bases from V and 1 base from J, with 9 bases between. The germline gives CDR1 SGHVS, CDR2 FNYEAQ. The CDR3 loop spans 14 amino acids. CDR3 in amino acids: CASSFGQFQETQYF. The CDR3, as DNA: TGTGCCAGCAGCTTCGGACAGTTCCAAGAGACCCAGTACTTC.

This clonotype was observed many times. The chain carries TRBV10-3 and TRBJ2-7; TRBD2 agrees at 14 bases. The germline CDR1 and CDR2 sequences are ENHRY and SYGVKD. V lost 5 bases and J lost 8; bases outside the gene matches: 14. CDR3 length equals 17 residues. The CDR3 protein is CAISTGLAGGSRVQQYF. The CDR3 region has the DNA TGTGCCATCAGTACCGGACTAGCGGGAGGTTCTAGGGTACAGCAGTACTTC.

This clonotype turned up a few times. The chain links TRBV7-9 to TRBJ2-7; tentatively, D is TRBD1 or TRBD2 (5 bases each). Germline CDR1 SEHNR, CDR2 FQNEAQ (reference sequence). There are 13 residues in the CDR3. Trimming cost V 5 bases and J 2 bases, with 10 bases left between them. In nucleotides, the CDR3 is TGTGCCAGCAGCACGGGACCGACCTACGAGCAGTACTTC. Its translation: CASSTGPTYEQYF.

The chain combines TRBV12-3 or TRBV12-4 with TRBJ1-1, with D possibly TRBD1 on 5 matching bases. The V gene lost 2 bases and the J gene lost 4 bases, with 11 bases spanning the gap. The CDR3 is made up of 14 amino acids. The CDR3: CASSLLGQTTEAFF. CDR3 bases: TGTGCCAGCAGTTTATTGGGGCAGACCACTGAAGCTTTCTTT.

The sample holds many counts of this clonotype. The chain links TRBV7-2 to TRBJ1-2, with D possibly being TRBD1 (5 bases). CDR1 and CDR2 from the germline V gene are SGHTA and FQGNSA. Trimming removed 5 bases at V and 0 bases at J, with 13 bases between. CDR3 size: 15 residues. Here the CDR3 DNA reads TGTGCCAGCAGCGCTATGACAGTTTCTAACTATGGCTACACCTTC. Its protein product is CASSAMTVSNYGYTF.

The CDR3 sequence is CASTGFYNEQFF. In DNA, the CDR3 is TGTGCCAGCACTGGCTTCTACAATGAGCAGTTCTTC. The V call is TRBV2, the J call TRBJ2-1; D remains ambiguous. Germline V CDR1 and CDR2: SNHLY, FYNNEI. The germline V and J ends were trimmed by 7 bases and 3 bases, with 7 bases remaining between them. The CDR3 has 12 residues. The full variable domain, its missing parts supplied by reference TRBV2 and TRBJ2-1, is EPEVTQTPSHQVTQMGQEVILRCVPISNHLYFYWYRQILGQKVEFLVSFYNNEISEKSEIFDDQFSVERPDGSNFTLKIRSTKLEDSAMYFCASTGFYNEQFFGPGTRLTVL.

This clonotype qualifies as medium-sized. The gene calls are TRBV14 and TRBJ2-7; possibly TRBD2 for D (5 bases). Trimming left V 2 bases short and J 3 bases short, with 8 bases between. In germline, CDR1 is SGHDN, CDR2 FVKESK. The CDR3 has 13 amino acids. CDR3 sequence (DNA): TGTGCCAGCAGCCAAACCCGGGACTACGAGCAGTACTTC. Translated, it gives CASSQTRDYEQYF.

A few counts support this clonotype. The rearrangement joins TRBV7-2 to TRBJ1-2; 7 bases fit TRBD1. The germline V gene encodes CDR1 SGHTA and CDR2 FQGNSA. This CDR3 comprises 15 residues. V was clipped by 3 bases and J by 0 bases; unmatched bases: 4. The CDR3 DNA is TGTGCCAGCAGCTTCGGGACAGACTCTAACTATGGCTACACCTTC. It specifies CASSFGTDSNYGYTF.

CDR3 bases: TGTGCCAGCAGTACCCCCCGGGACAGCCTGAACACTGAAGCTTTCTTT. Its protein is CASSTPRDSLNTEAFF. The J gene is TRBJ1-1, the V gene TRBV12-3 or TRBV12-4, with TRBD1 matching over 7 bases. This CDR3 region has 16 residues. Trimming took 5 bases from V and 0 from J; bases not matched to a gene: 9.

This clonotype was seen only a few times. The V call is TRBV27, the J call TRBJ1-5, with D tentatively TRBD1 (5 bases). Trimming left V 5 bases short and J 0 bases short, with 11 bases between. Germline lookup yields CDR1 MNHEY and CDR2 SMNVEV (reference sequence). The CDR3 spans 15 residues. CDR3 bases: TGTGCCAGCAGTCCCCGAGACAGTAGCAATCAGCCCCAGCATTTT. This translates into CASSPRDSSNQPQHF.

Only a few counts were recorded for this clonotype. The CDR3, as DNA: TGTGCCAGCAGCATTGATTCATACAATGAGCAGTTCTTC. It codes for CASSIDSYNEQFF. The genes are TRBV11-2 and TRBJ2-1; no definite D call. Germline V gene lookup returns CDR1 SGHAT and CDR2 FQNNGV. The CDR3 extends over 13 amino acids. V dropped 5 bases and J dropped 4 bases, with 9 bases sitting between them.

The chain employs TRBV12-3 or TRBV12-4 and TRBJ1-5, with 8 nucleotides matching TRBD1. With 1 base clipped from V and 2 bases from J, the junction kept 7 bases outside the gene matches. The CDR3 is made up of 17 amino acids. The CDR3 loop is CASSLGSGQGGNQPQHF. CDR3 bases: TGTGCCAGCAGTTTAGGTAGTGGACAGGGAGGCAATCAGCCCCAGCATTTT.

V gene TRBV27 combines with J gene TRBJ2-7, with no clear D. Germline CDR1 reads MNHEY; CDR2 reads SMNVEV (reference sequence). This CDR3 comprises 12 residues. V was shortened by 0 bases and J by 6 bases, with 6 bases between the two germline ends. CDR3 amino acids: CASSLSGREQYF. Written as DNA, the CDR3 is TGTGCCAGCAGTTTATCTGGGCGCGAGCAGTACTTC.

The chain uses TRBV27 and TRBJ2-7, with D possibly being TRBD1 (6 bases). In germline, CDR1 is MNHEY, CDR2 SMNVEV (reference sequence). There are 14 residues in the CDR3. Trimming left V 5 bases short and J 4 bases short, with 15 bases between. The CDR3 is CASSPGAGRYEQYF. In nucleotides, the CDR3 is TGTGCCAGCAGTCCAGGGGCAGGGCGGTACGAGCAGTACTTC.

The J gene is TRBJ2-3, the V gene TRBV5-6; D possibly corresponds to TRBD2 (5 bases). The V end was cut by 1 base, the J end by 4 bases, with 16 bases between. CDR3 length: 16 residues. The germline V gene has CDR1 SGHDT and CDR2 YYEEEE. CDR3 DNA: TGTGCCAGCAGCTTGCGTGAGAGGGTGAGGGCAGATACGCAGTATTTT. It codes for CASSLRERVRADTQYF.